This T cell receptor (beta chain) was identified in a study of blood T cells in healthy people across ages. Staff drew 9 to 10 milliliters of peripheral blood from each donor. Each sample had at least 6 million PBMCs isolated. A second PCR of about 7 to 12 cycles used a sample-barcoded 5' primer and a J-beta primer mix. TCRdb reprocessed the 5' RACE reads with MiXCR, giving one entry per CDR3 protein. The table records about 620,000 distinct CDR3 sequences, 52% of them present only once. Study-wide points: Per million T cells, the diversity of TCR beta decreased roughly linearly as age advanced. Not knowing donor CMV status may have confounded expanded clonotype changes.

This CDR3 is 17 amino acids long. Per germline, CDR1 DFQATT and CDR2 SNEGSKA (reference sequence). J was trimmed by 3 bases and V by 4 bases; bases with no gene match: 14. This clonotype was seen at least ten times. The antigen is undetermined. This clonotype was sampled from a woman aged 80 or older in good health. Source material: blood. V gene TRBV20-1 combines with J gene TRBJ2-1; 8 positions match TRBD1. The CDR3: CSATAPTGALFYNEQFF. For the CDR3, the DNA is TGCAGTGCTACAGCACCGACAGGGGCCCTTTTCTACAATGAGCAGTTCTTC.